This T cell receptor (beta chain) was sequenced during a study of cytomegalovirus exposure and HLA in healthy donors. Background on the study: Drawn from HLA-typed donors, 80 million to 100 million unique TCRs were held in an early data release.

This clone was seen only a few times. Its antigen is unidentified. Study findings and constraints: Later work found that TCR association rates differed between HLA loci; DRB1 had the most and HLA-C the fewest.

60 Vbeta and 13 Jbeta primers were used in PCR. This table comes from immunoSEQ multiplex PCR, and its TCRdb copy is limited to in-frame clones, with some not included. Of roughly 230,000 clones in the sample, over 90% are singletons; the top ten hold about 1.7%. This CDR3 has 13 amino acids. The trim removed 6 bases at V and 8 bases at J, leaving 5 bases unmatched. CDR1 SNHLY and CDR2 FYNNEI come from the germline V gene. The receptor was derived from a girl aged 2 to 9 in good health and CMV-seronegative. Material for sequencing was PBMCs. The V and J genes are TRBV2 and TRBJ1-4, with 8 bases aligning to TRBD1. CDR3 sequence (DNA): TGTGCCAGCAGGGGACAGGTCAGGGAAAAACTGTTTTTT. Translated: CASRGQVREKLFF.